A single sample gave rise to the 28 T cell receptor beta chains below, sequenced in a study of vaccination and CD4 T cells after COVID-19 (dated by TCRdb to 2021 to 2024). What this sample's treatment or condition label stands for: approximately 9-day PBMC culture with coronavirus spike peptide pools or control peptides (ViraFEST assay). The method behind the library was PCR. The reads were generated on an Illumina iSeq 100. DNA from cultured CD4+ T cells was subjected to TCR sequencing with the Oncomine TCR Beta short-read assay at the Johns Hopkins FTIC core. The raw public reads went through TCRdb reprocessing: fastp at Q25, MiXCR clone calling, in-frame beta chains kept. Rows are unified per CDR3 protein, each entry keeping the most common DNA and genes. In all, the sample holds some 20,000 distinct CDR3 sequences, and roughly 43% of those were seen once. The top ten hold around 3.2% of the sample.

These receptors lack a known antigen. The sequencing used CD4+ T cells from blood, cultured in vitro, collected after SARS-CoV-2 vaccination. The source is a human donor who had recovered from COVID-19.

CDR3 in amino acids: CSASLAAANSPLHF. CDR3 bases: TGCAGTGCTAGTTTGGCGGCCGCTAATTCACCCCTCCACTTT. This rearrangement joins TRBV20-1 to TRBJ1-6; D uncertain. The V gene's germline CDR1 is DFQATT and CDR2 SNEGSKA (reference sequence). V was pared by 3 bases and J by 6 bases, with 12 bases between. This CDR3 spans 14 amino acids.

The gene calls are TRBV12-3 or TRBV12-4 and TRBJ2-5, with 9 bases aligning to TRBD2. The CDR3 length is 15 residues. V lost 6 bases, J lost 4 bases, and 9 bases stayed unmatched. The CDR3 DNA is TGTGCCAGCAGGCTTGGCGGGGGGGCCCGAGAGACCCAGTACTTC. Protein product: CASRLGGGARETQYF.

The sample holds a few counts of this clonotype. V gene TRBV4-2 combines with J gene TRBJ1-5, with no clear D. Trimming took 0 bases from V and 5 from J, leaving 11 bases between them. There are 15 residues in the CDR3. Germline CDR1 reads LGHNA; CDR2 reads YNFKEQ. DNA of the CDR3: TGTGCCAGCAGCCAAGATTTGGGAGGGCATCAGCCCCAGCATTTT. Its protein product is CASSQDLGGHQPQHF.

V usage is TRBV20-1 and J usage is TRBJ1-1; 9 bases match TRBD1. CDR1 and CDR2 from the germline V gene are DFQATT and SNEGSKA (reference sequence). The CDR3 is 15 amino acids. The V gene end was trimmed by 6 bases and the J gene end by 4 bases; junction bases not matched to a gene: 12. The CDR3 coding sequence is TGCAGTGCGGTACAGGGGGCCGCTTGGGGCACTGAAGCTTTCTTT. Translated: CSAVQGAAWGTEAFF.

V gene TRBV7-8 combines with J gene TRBJ1-1; TRBD1 matches 8 bases. Germline-derived CDR1 and CDR2 are SGHVS and FQNEAQ. This CDR3 is built from 16 residues. V trimming: 5 bases; J trimming: 0 bases; junction bases outside the gene matches: 8. This CDR3 reads CASSAGTGTVNTEAFF. The DNA for the CDR3 is TGTGCCAGCAGCGCGGGGACAGGCACTGTGAACACTGAAGCTTTCTTT.

The gene calls are TRBV7-2 and TRBJ1-2; no clear D gene. The germline V and J ends were trimmed by 1 base and 1 base, with 10 bases remaining between them. CDR3 length equals 15 residues. Germline V CDR1 and CDR2: SGHTA, FQGNSA. DNA of the CDR3: TGTGCCAGCAGCTTAGAATGGCTCAGTAACTATGGCTACACCTTC. Protein sequence: CASSLEWLSNYGYTF.

In its sample, this clonotype was seen a few times. The chain recombines TRBV6-1 with TRBJ2-7; TRBD1 agrees at 9 bases. The length of the CDR3 is 15 residues. The V gene end was trimmed by 6 bases and the J gene end by 2 bases; junction bases not matched to a gene: 8. Per the germline V gene, CDR1 is MNHNS and CDR2 is SASEGT. The CDR3 region is CASRPDRGSTYEQYF. In nucleotides, the CDR3 is TGTGCCAGCAGACCGGACAGGGGATCTACCTACGAGCAGTACTTC.

This chain uses TRBV6-5 with TRBJ1-1; 7 bases match TRBD1. The CDR3 runs to 15 residues. V lost 0 bases to trimming and J lost 2 bases; unmatched junction nucleotides: 3. CDR1 is MNHEY, CDR2 SVGAGI, per germline. The CDR3 region is CASSYSAGGNTEAFF. The CDR3 region has the DNA TGTGCCAGCAGTTACTCGGCAGGGGGAAACACTGAAGCTTTCTTT.

The chain joins TRBV7-9 to TRBJ2-7; D not resolved. The germline V and J ends were trimmed by 1 base and 5 bases, with 6 bases remaining between them. This CDR3 is 12 amino acids long. Germline CDR1 is SEHNR and CDR2 is FQNEAQ (reference sequence). CDR3 loop: CASSLVSNEQYF. The CDR3, as DNA: TGTGCCAGCAGCTTAGTCTCGAACGAGCAGTACTTC.

The chain links TRBV15 to TRBJ2-3; the match to TRBD2 covers 14 bases. The junction had 2 bases not matched to a gene; V was cut back by 1 base and J by 5 bases. CDR1 and CDR2 from the germline V gene are LNHNV and YYDKDF (reference sequence). The CDR3 runs to 16 residues. CDR3 nucleotides: TGTGCCACCAGCAGAGGACTAGCGGGGGGGCAAGATACGCAGTATTTT. Translating gives CATSRGLAGGQDTQYF.

This clonotype came up a few times. The DNA of the CDR3 is TGTGCCAGCAGTTACAGGGACACGAACACTGAAGCTTTCTTT. Its translation: CASSYRDTNTEAFF. The rearrangement uses TRBV6-5 and TRBJ1-1, with D possibly matching TRBD1 (6 bases). Germline V gives CDR1 MNHEY, CDR2 SVGAGI. Trimming removed 2 bases at V and 1 base at J, with 8 bases between. There are 14 residues in the CDR3.

This clonotype came up a few times. This chain connects TRBV20-1 to TRBJ1-5, with TRBD1 matching 9 bases. The CDR3 runs to 18 residues. Per the germline V gene, CDR1 is DFQATT and CDR2 is SNEGSKA (reference sequence). The trim removed 5 bases at V and 1 base at J, leaving 15 bases unmatched. CDR3 bases: TGCAGTGCTGTACCCGGGACAGGGATGGCCTGGAGCAATCAGCCCCAGCATTTT. Its translation is CSAVPGTGMAWSNQPQHF.

This clonotype was found once. This chain links TRBV5-4 with TRBJ1-1; D possibly corresponds to TRBD1 (6 bases). The CDR3 loop spans 15 amino acids. CDR1 SGHNT and CDR2 YYREEE come from the germline V gene (reference sequence). V was clipped by 3 bases and J by 1 base, with 13 bases between them. The CDR3 nucleotides read TGTGCCAGCAGCTCGCAGACAGGCTCGAACACTGAAGCTTTCTTT. Protein product: CASSSQTGSNTEAFF.

CDR3 amino acids: CSARVDRANEAFF. The DNA of the CDR3 is TGCAGTGCTAGAGTCGACAGGGCGAATGAAGCTTTCTTT. The V call is TRBV20-1, the J call TRBJ1-1; 7 bases align to TRBD1. CDR1 and CDR2 from the germline V gene are DFQATT and SNEGSKA (reference sequence). V shed 1 base, J shed 7 bases, and the junction held 6 bases outside the gene matches. The CDR3 length is 13 residues.

The chain couples TRBV6-2 or TRBV6-3 to TRBJ1-6; D is uncertain. CDR3 length: 13 amino acids. CDR1 is MNHEY and CDR2 is SVGEGT in the germline V gene. V lost 7 bases and J 5 bases, leaving 9 bases between the germline ends. The CDR3 nucleotides read TGTGCCAGCACTCCCGTTAATAATTCACCCCTCCACTTT. It is translated as CASTPVNNSPLHF.

This clonotype was seen a few times. The V call is TRBV7-8, the J call TRBJ1-1; D possibly corresponds to TRBD1 (5 bases). The CDR3 contains 15 residues. Trimming removed 1 base from V and 5 bases from J, with 14 bases in between. Looked up from germline, CDR1 is SGHVS and CDR2 is FQNEAQ. The CDR3 sequence is CASSLEGPWGTEAFF. CDR3 bases: TGTGCCAGCAGCTTAGAGGGCCCTTGGGGGACTGAAGCTTTCTTT.

This clonotype was counted only a few times. The genes are TRBV20-1 and TRBJ1-1, with D possibly TRBD1 on 6 matching bases. Germline V CDR1 and CDR2: DFQATT, SNEGSKA (reference sequence). The CDR3 is 11 residues long. V was pared by 8 bases and J by 3 bases, with 10 bases between. In DNA form, the CDR3 reads TGCAGTCAACAGGGTGACACTGAAGCTTTCTTT. Amino acid sequence: CSQQGDTEAFF.

This clonotype was found a few times. This chain uses TRBV7-2 with TRBJ2-2; tentatively, D is TRBD2 (6 bases). Germline V gene data show CDR1 as SGHTA and CDR2 as FQGNSA. There are 16 residues in the CDR3. The germline V and J ends were trimmed by 1 base and 7 bases, with 16 bases remaining between them. CDR3 nucleotide sequence: TGTGCCAGCAGCTTAGTCCGAATTATGGGAGGCGGGGAGCTGTTTTTT. This codes for CASSLVRIMGGGELFF. The full variable domain, rest sourced from reference TRBV7-2 and TRBJ2-2, is GAGVSQSPSNKVTEKGKDVELRCDPISGHTALYWYRQSLGQGLEFLIYFQGNSAPDKSGLPSDRFSAERTGGSVSTLTIQRTQQEDSAVYLCASSLVRIMGGGELFFGEGSRLTVL.

This clonotype was observed a few times. The chain combines TRBV6-1 with TRBJ1-6; unclear D gene. V lost 8 bases and J 0 bases, leaving 11 bases between the germline ends. The CDR3 spans 15 residues. CDR1 and CDR2 from the germline V gene are MNHNS and SASEGT. The CDR3 nucleotides are TGTGCCAGCGGAGGCGAAAGCTCCTATAATTCACCCCTCCACTTT. Encoded protein: CASGGESSYNSPLHF.

V gene TRBV19 combines with J gene TRBJ2-3, with D perhaps matching TRBD1 or TRBD2 (5 bases each). The V gene lost 6 bases and the J gene lost 4 bases, with 17 bases spanning the gap. CDR1 and CDR2 (germline): LNHDA, SQIVND (reference sequence). The CDR3 length is 15 residues. The DNA for the CDR3 is TGTGCCAGTAGATCGGGACGGGCCACGGCAGATACGCAGTATTTT. This encodes CASRSGRATADTQYF.

The chain is built from TRBV29-1 and TRBJ1-1, with no clear D. The CDR3 covers 14 residues. Trimming shortened V by 7 bases and J by 5 bases, and 20 bases separated the two germline ends. Germline V CDR1 and CDR2: SQVTM, ANQGSEA. The CDR3 loop is CSGRASPPGTEAFF. CDR3 bases: TGCAGCGGACGAGCTAGTCCCCCGGGGACTGAAGCTTTCTTT. Full variable domain (remainder filled in from reference TRBV29-1 and TRBJ1-1): SAVISQKPSRDICQRGTSLTIQCQVDSQVTMMFWYRQQPGQSLTLIATANQGSEATYESGFVIDKFPISRPNLTFSTLTVSNMSPEDSSIYLCSGRASPPGTEAFFGQGTRLTVV.

This clonotype was observed a handful of times. This chain joins TRBV19 and TRBJ2-7; 7 bases line up with TRBD1. The CDR3 contains 14 residues. Germline V gives CDR1 LNHDA, CDR2 SQIVND (reference sequence). The ends lost 4 bases at V and 2 bases at J; junction bases unmatched: 5. CDR3 nucleotide sequence: TGTGCCAGTAGTACGACGGGACAGCCCTACGAGCAGTACTTC. Residues: CASSTTGQPYEQYF.

This clonotype occurred a few times. V is TRBV2 and J is TRBJ1-1; D unresolved. Between the trimmed V and J ends, which lost 1 base and 0 bases, there was a span of 6 bases. Per germline, CDR1 SNHLY and CDR2 FYNNEI. The CDR3 covers 14 residues. The CDR3 reads CASSEVTMNTEAFF. CDR3 coding DNA: TGTGCCAGCAGTGAAGTGACAATGAACACTGAAGCTTTCTTT.

This chain links TRBV19 with TRBJ1-2; D is possibly TRBD1 (6 bases). The V end was cut by 1 base, the J end by 5 bases, with 14 bases between. In germline, CDR1 is LNHDA, CDR2 SQIVND (reference sequence). The CDR3 has 15 amino acids. This CDR3 reads CASSIGGGTPYGYTF. The CDR3 DNA is TGTGCCAGTAGTATAGGCGGCGGGACACCGTATGGCTACACCTTC.

The chain recombines TRBV28 with TRBJ1-2; perhaps TRBD1 as D (5 bases). The V end lost 4 bases, the J end lost 2 bases, and 14 bases lay between the germline ends. Germline loops: CDR1 MDHEN, CDR2 SYDVKM. This CDR3 is built from 15 residues. This chain's CDR3 is CASSSSTGENYGYTF. Here the CDR3 DNA reads TGTGCCAGCAGTTCGAGTACAGGTGAAAACTATGGCTACACCTTC.

This clonotype was picked up a small number of times. This sequence joins TRBV19 and TRBJ1-2; D may be TRBD1 (6 bases). Germline lookup yields CDR1 LNHDA and CDR2 SQIVND (reference sequence). The V gene lost 4 bases and the J gene lost 0 bases, with 15 bases spanning the gap. The CDR3 length is 16 residues. CDR3 coding DNA: TGTGCCAGTAGTAGTCCCGGGACACCGGCTAACTATGGCTACACCTTC. Translation: CASSSPGTPANYGYTF. Drawing the rest from reference TRBV19 and TRBJ1-2, the complete variable domain is DGGITQSPKYLFRKEGQNVTLSCEQNLNHDAMYWYRQDPGQGLRLIYYSQIVNDFQKGDIAEGYSVSREKKESFPLTVTSAQKNPTAFYLCASSSPGTPANYGYTFGSGTRLTVV.

This clonotype has a single count. The chain couples TRBV11-3 to TRBJ2-3, with a tentative D call TRBD1 (5 bases). In germline, CDR1 is SGHNT, CDR2 YENEEA. Trimming shortened V by 5 bases and J by 2 bases, and 11 bases separated the two germline ends. This CDR3 spans 14 amino acids. The CDR3 sequence: CASSPQGVTDTQYF. CDR3 nucleotides: TGTGCCAGCAGCCCCCAGGGCGTCACAGATACGCAGTATTTT.

V usage is TRBV25-1 and J usage is TRBJ1-6; 9 nucleotides agree with TRBD1. CDR3 length equals 14 residues. With 3 bases clipped from V and 7 bases from J, the junction kept 1 base outside the gene matches. CDR1 and CDR2 from the germline V gene are MGHDK and SYGVNS. The CDR3 loop is CASSDGQGNSPLHF. CDR3 sequence (DNA): TGTGCCAGCAGTGACGGACAGGGGAATTCACCCCTCCACTTT.